Following are 2 T cell receptor beta chains from one sample sequenced in a study of T cells in Graves' hyperthyroidism and ophthalmopathy. RNA transcripts served as the template for amplifying TCR beta CDR3 regions. In the first-round RT-PCR of the TCR CDR3, the HTBI primer set was used. TCRdb fed the multiplex PCR reads into MiXCR, producing one record per CDR3 protein. The sample shows over 550,000 distinct CDR3 sequences, roughly a sixth of them seen only once. Material for sequencing was blood. The receptors stem from a woman under 30 with Graves' hyperthyroidism.

Ten or more counts support this clonotype. The chain recombines TRBV15 with TRBJ1-2; D not certain. Looked up from germline, CDR1 is LNHNV and CDR2 is YYDKDF (reference sequence). The V end was cut by 3 bases, the J end by 2 bases, with 10 bases between. The length of the CDR3 is 14 residues. The CDR3 DNA sequence: TGTGCCACCAGCAGGGTCGTGGGGAACTATGGCTACACCTTC. It translates to CATSRVVGNYGYTF.

The V and J genes are TRBV9 and TRBJ1-1; no clear D. The CDR3 contains 15 residues. The V gene lost 1 base and the J gene lost 1 base, with 11 bases spanning the gap. Germline lookup yields CDR1 SGDLS and CDR2 YYNGEE. DNA for the CDR3: TGTGCCAGCAGCGTATCTGGGCTTGGGAACACTGAAGCTTTCTTT. Its protein is CASSVSGLGNTEAFF.